The entry below describes one T cell receptor beta chain. Its target is unknown. Libraries were prepared by immunoSEQ multiplex PCR; TCRdb keeps only in-frame clonotypes and omits some of them. In the table there are about 79,000 clones, around 94% of which are singletons. This sample was included in a study of OX40 agonist ivuxolimab in advanced cancers. The wider study: Age averaged about 60 years (range roughly 23 to 79), and just over 80% were male. Partial responses were achieved by three patients, of whom one had hepatocellular carcinoma and two had cutaneous melanoma.

Study-wide results and limits: Partial responders at 0.1-3.0 mg/kg showed near-lowest clonal expansion.

With autoimmune disease history or systemic immunosuppression, patients were excluded. The sample here was CD4+ or CD8+ T cells sorted from blood, taken in a trial of the OX40 agonist ivuxolimab. The TCR originated in an adult with an advanced solid tumor such as melanoma, head and neck, liver or kidney cancer.

CDR3 bases: TGTGCCAGCAGTTATTATCCCCCCATGGGCAATGAGCAGTTCTTC. It codes for CASSYYPPMGNEQFF. The chain has TRBV6-5 and TRBJ2-1, with unresolved D. V gave up 3 bases and J gave up 6 bases, with 15 bases separating them. In germline, CDR1 is MNHEY, CDR2 SVGAGI. CDR3 length: 15 amino acids.